Described below is a single TCR beta chain sequence and its context. Its antigen is currently unknown. The germline V gene encodes CDR1 SGHNT and CDR2 YYREEE (reference sequence). CDR3 size: 15 residues. V lost 0 bases and J lost 3, with 13 bases in between. Sequencing of the DNA from cultured CD4+ T cells was carried out with the Oncomine TCR Beta short-read assay. In this case, cultured CD4+ T cells provided the extracted genomic DNA. TCRdb reprocessed the PCR reads with MiXCR, giving one entry per CDR3 protein. The top ten hold approximately 8% of the sample, which has 20,000 or so distinct CDR3 sequences, 67% seen once. Described treatment: approximately 9-day PBMC culture with coronavirus spike peptide pools or control peptides (ViraFEST assay). Peptide pool stimulation in ViraFEST expanded antigen-specific T cells, whose TCRs were then sequenced. Fresh IL-2 medium was used to replace half of the medium on days 3 and 7.

These data originate in a study of vaccination and CD4 T cells after COVID-19. For the study at large: Six males and four females, two Hispanic, made up the convalescents.

The V and J genes are TRBV5-4 and TRBJ2-7; maybe TRBD1 (7 bases). This sequence originates from a human donor who had recovered from COVID-19. Sequencing was done on a sample of CD4+ T cells from blood, cultured in vitro. The CDR3 reads CASSLGGTASYEQYF. The DNA for the CDR3 is TGTGCCAGCAGCTTGGGCGGGACAGCAAGCTACGAGCAGTACTTC.